The 29 T cell receptor beta chains listed next were all sequenced from one sample in a study of cytomegalovirus exposure and HLA in healthy donors. PCR was performed using 60 Vbeta and 13 Jbeta primers. The repertoire was sequenced with immunoSEQ multiplex PCR; TCRdb's copy has only in-frame clones and lacks some. Found here are around 150,000 clones, roughly 85% of them singletons; the top ten hold roughly 2.1%. The sequenced material came from PBMCs. The receptors derive from a man aged 18 to 35 in good health and CMV-seropositive.

V gene TRBV12-5 combines with J gene TRBJ2-1, with D tentatively TRBD1 (5 bases). Germline CDR1 reads LGHNT; CDR2 reads FRNRAP. V was trimmed by 0 bases and J by 2 bases, leaving 14 bases between them. The CDR3 runs to 17 residues. The CDR3 DNA reads as TGTGCTAGTGGTTTGGTACTAATTGCGACAGCCTACAATGAGCAGTTCTTC. It specifies CASGLVLIATAYNEQFF.

The genes are TRBV27 and TRBJ1-1, with no clear D. Germline V CDR1 and CDR2: MNHEY, SMNVEV (reference sequence). The CDR3 extends over 13 amino acids. Trimming stripped 4 bases from V and 4 bases from J, with 10 bases between. CDR3 loop: CASSSSVGTEAFF. In DNA form, the CDR3 reads TGTGCCAGCAGTTCCTCAGTTGGCACTGAAGCTTTCTTT.

This sequence joins TRBV5-4 and TRBJ1-6; TRBD1 matches at 8 bases. CDR1 is SGHNT and CDR2 is YYREEE in the germline V gene (reference sequence). The CDR3 extends over 18 amino acids. The junction had 12 bases not matched to a gene; V was cut back by 3 bases and J by 4 bases. DNA of the CDR3: TGTGCCAGCAGCTCAGGACAGGGAGGAGGAAGGTATAATTCACCCCTCCACTTT. Protein: CASSSGQGGGRYNSPLHF.

V is TRBV6-6 and J is TRBJ2-7; D may be TRBD2 (6 bases). The CDR3 spans 15 residues. The ends were cut back, 6 bases at V and 3 bases at J, with 18 bases in the middle. CDR1 and CDR2 from the germline V gene are MNHNY and SVGAGI (reference sequence). CDR3 in amino acids: CASRPPGTGGYEQYF. Here the CDR3 DNA reads TGTGCCAGCAGACCCCCCGGGACTGGAGGCTACGAGCAGTACTTC.

This clone has only a few counts. The rearrangement uses TRBV6-1 and TRBJ2-7; tentatively, D is TRBD1 (6 bases). V was cut by 7 bases and J by 3 bases, with 19 bases left in between. Germline CDR1 is MNHNS and CDR2 is SASEGT. The CDR3 contains 15 residues. The CDR3, as DNA: TGTGCCAGCACCCTTCCTCAGGGGTACGGCTACGAGCAGTACTTC. It translates to CASTLPQGYGYEQYF.

The chain has TRBV15 and TRBJ1-1; TRBD1 is a possible D gene (5 bases). Germline V lookup: CDR1 LNHNV, CDR2 YYDKDF (reference sequence). This CDR3 comprises 14 residues. V shed 0 bases and J shed 4 bases, with 9 bases lying between them. In DNA, the CDR3 is TGTGCCACCAGCAGAGAGGGGGGGGGCACTGAAGCTTTCTTT. Protein: CATSREGGGTEAFF. Supplemented by reference TRBV15 and TRBJ1-1, the full variable domain reads DAMVIQNPRYQVTQFGKPVTLSCSQTLNHNVMYWYQQKSSQAPKLLFHYYDKDFNNEADTPDNFQSRRPNTSFCFLDIRSPGLGDTAMYLCATSREGGGTEAFFGQGTRLTVV.

The chain carries TRBV7-2 and TRBJ2-5; a weak D match, TRBD1 (6 bases). The germline gives CDR1 SGHTA, CDR2 FQGNSA. Deletions cut 4 bases from V and 5 bases from J, with 20 bases between. This CDR3 is built from 16 residues. The CDR3 protein is CASSSGTGLGLETQYF. Written as DNA, the CDR3 is TGTGCCAGCAGCTCCGGTACAGGGTTGGGGCTGGAGACCCAGTACTTC.

This sequence joins TRBV18 and TRBJ2-7, with 10 bases identical to TRBD1. This CDR3 spans 15 amino acids. Germline assignment: CDR1 KGHSH and CDR2 LQKENI. J lost 2 bases, V lost 1 base, and 2 bases had no gene match. The CDR3 spells CASSPRDRGPYEQYF. The DNA of the CDR3 is TGTGCCAGCTCACCACGGGACAGGGGACCCTACGAGCAGTACTTC.

The chain combines TRBV5-4 with TRBJ2-5; 9 nucleotides line up with TRBD2. The V gene end was trimmed by 5 bases and the J gene end by 5 bases; junction bases not matched to a gene: 4. This CDR3 has 13 residues. In germline, CDR1 is SGHNT, CDR2 YYREEE (reference sequence). This CDR3 reads CASRRGGQETQYF. The DNA for the CDR3 is TGTGCCAGCAGGCGGGGGGGCCAGGAGACCCAGTACTTC.

This clone appeared a few times. The chain couples TRBV7-3 to TRBJ2-7; a weak D match, TRBD2 (5 bases). Per the germline V gene, CDR1 is SGHTA and CDR2 is FQGTGA. The CDR3 has 14 residues. With 0 bases removed from V and 4 bases from J, the gap between germline ends came to 10 bases. The CDR3 DNA sequence: TGTGCCAGCAGCTTAACGGGAGCTGGTTACGAGCAGTACTTC. It codes for CASSLTGAGYEQYF.

This chain connects TRBV6-6 to TRBJ2-7; 7 bases are shared with TRBD1. Unmatched junction bases numbered 6, after V lost 11 bases and J lost 2 bases. The CDR3 totals 12 residues. Germline lookup yields CDR1 MNHNY and CDR2 SVGAGI (reference sequence). The CDR3: CAGGQSTYEQYF. The CDR3 DNA sequence: TGTGCCGGGGGACAGAGCACCTACGAGCAGTACTTC.

The chain is built from TRBV7-2 and TRBJ1-4; 7 bases agree with TRBD1. The CDR3 consists of 16 residues. The J segment lost 1 base and the V segment lost 1 base, leaving 3 bases of the junction unmatched. Germline CDR1 is SGHTA and CDR2 is FQGNSA. CDR3 sequence: CASSLETGITNEKLFF. The CDR3 DNA follows: TGTGCCAGCAGCTTAGAGACAGGGATAACTAATGAAAAACTGTTTTTT.

The V gene is TRBV7-2, the J gene TRBJ1-1; maybe TRBD1 (6 bases). V was clipped by 1 base and J by 0 bases, with 9 bases between them. This CDR3 region has 15 residues. CDR1 is SGHTA and CDR2 is FQGNSA in the germline V gene. As DNA, the CDR3 is TGTGCCAGCAGCTTAGGTCAGGGGCTGAACACTGAAGCTTTCTTT. Protein sequence: CASSLGQGLNTEAFF.

The chain recombines TRBV5-4 with TRBJ2-2, with D perhaps matching TRBD1 (5 bases). V lost 0 bases to trimming and J lost 5 bases, with 8 bases between them. The CDR3 has 14 amino acids. Germline CDR1 is SGHNT and CDR2 is YYREEE (reference sequence). The CDR3 is CASSLGGSTGELFF. CDR3 nucleotide sequence: TGTGCCAGCAGCTTGGGGGGCAGTACCGGGGAGCTGTTTTTT.

This chain uses TRBV9 with TRBJ2-2, with D possibly matching TRBD2 (6 bases). CDR1 is SGDLS, CDR2 YYNGEE, per germline. The ends were cut back, 4 bases at V and 6 bases at J, with 16 bases in the middle. The CDR3 sequence is 15 residues long. The CDR3: CASSPRLVEPGELFF. In DNA form, the CDR3 reads TGTGCCAGCAGCCCCAGACTAGTAGAACCCGGGGAGCTGTTTTTT.

This clone was seen more than once but under ten times. The chain is built from TRBV2 and TRBJ2-2; TRBD2 might be the D (5 bases). CDR3 length equals 15 residues. The germline gives CDR1 SNHLY, CDR2 FYNNEI. Trimming took 4 bases from V and 6 from J, leaving 15 bases between them. The CDR3 protein is CASSVTGKLAGELFF. CDR3 nucleotides: TGTGCCAGCAGTGTTACGGGGAAATTGGCCGGGGAGCTGTTTTTT.

This chain uses TRBV27 with TRBJ1-6; TRBD1 might be the D (5 bases). Germline CDR1 reads MNHEY; CDR2 reads SMNVEV (reference sequence). Trimming left V 1 base short and J 0 bases short, with 10 bases between. This CDR3 spans 17 amino acids. The CDR3 region is CASSLWRGSSYNSPLHF. CDR3 sequence (DNA): TGTGCCAGCAGTTTATGGCGGGGGAGCTCCTATAATTCACCCCTCCACTTT.

The chain has TRBV9 and TRBJ2-2, with 8 positions matching TRBD1. CDR3 length: 15 amino acids. Germline CDR1 is SGDLS and CDR2 is YYNGEE. Trimming removed 4 bases from V and 6 bases from J; junction bases left unmatched: 8. This chain's CDR3 is CASSPKTGVPGELFF. The CDR3 DNA sequence: TGTGCCAGCAGCCCAAAGACAGGGGTCCCCGGGGAGCTGTTTTTT.

The chain uses TRBV4-2 and TRBJ2-5; 7 nucleotides match TRBD2. This CDR3 comprises 16 residues. Germline CDR1 and CDR2: LGHNA and YNFKEQ. The junction had 10 bases not matched to a gene; V was cut back by 1 base and J by 5 bases. In nucleotides, the CDR3 is TGTGCCAGCAGCCAAGTAGCTAGCGGTGGGGGGGAGACCCAGTACTTC. Translating gives CASSQVASGGGETQYF.

This chain connects TRBV21-1 to TRBJ1-5; whether TRBD1, the table's D call, matches the DNA was not checked. TRBV21-1 is a pseudogene locus. CDR3 length: 14 residues. The CDR3: CASSPGTGVQPQHF. CDR3 sequence (DNA): TGTGCCAGCAGCCCCGGCACAGGGGTCCAGCCCCAGCATTTT.

This clone was counted a single time. The V call is TRBV7-8, the J call TRBJ1-3; 10 bases are a match to TRBD1. V trimming: 9 bases; J trimming: 0 bases; junction bases outside the gene matches: 11. The germline V gene has CDR1 SGHVS and CDR2 FQNEAQ. CDR3 length: 17 residues. The CDR3 DNA sequence: TGTGCCAGTAGCCCGAGGACAGGGGGTGGCTCTGGAAACACCATATATTTT. It yields the protein CASSPRTGGGSGNTIYF.

V is TRBV7-3 and J is TRBJ2-1; 7 nucleotides match TRBD1. From germline, CDR1 is SGHTA and CDR2 FQGTGA. The CDR3 has 16 amino acids. Trimming cost V 6 bases and J 0 bases; bases outside gene matches: 8. The CDR3 protein is CASSRDRDNSYNEQFF. CDR3 coding DNA: TGTGCCAGCAGTCGCGACAGGGATAACTCCTACAATGAGCAGTTCTTC.

The gene calls are TRBV11-2 and TRBJ1-3; D uncertain. V lost 2 bases and J 0 bases, leaving 5 bases between the germline ends. This CDR3 is 14 amino acids long. The germline V gene encodes CDR1 SGHAT and CDR2 FQNNGV. CDR3: CASSLSYSGNTIYF. The CDR3 DNA sequence: TGTGCCAGCAGCTTAAGCTACTCTGGAAACACCATATATTTT.

This clone was detected only once. J is TRBJ1-6 and V is TRBV28, with 9 bases fitting TRBD1. The V segment lost 4 bases and the J segment 3 bases; nucleotides outside the gene matches: 4. The CDR3 has 16 residues. Germline V gene sequence: CDR1 MDHEN, CDR2 SYDVKM. The CDR3 region has the DNA TGTGCCAGCAGTTCACAGGACAGGGGCTATAATTCACCCCTCCACTTT. Its protein is CASSSQDRGYNSPLHF.

The rearrangement links TRBV7-2 to TRBJ2-7; 11 bases agree with TRBD2. Germline V CDR1 and CDR2: SGHTA, FQGNSA. The J segment lost 2 bases and the V segment lost 4 bases, leaving 4 bases of the junction unmatched. The CDR3 has 15 residues. CDR3 nucleotide sequence: TGTGCCAGCAGCTCCTTAGCGGGGGGGCCCTACGAGCAGTACTTC. Its translation: CASSSLAGGPYEQYF. The full variable domain, with the rest looked up from reference TRBV7-2 and TRBJ2-7, is GAGVSQSPSNKVTEKGKDVELRCDPISGHTALYWYRQSLGQGLEFLIYFQGNSAPDKSGLPSDRFSAERTGGSVSTLTIQRTQQEDSAVYLCASSSLAGGPYEQYFGPGTRLTVT.

The V and J genes are TRBV9 and TRBJ2-5, with D possibly being TRBD2 (7 bases). CDR1 is SGDLS and CDR2 is YYNGEE in the germline V gene. The germline V and J ends were trimmed by 0 bases and 5 bases, with 11 bases remaining between them. The CDR3 is made up of 14 amino acids. The CDR3, as DNA: TGTGCCAGCAGCGTAGTAGGGGGGGAGGAGACCCAGTACTTC. Its protein product is CASSVVGGEETQYF.

V and J are TRBV27 and TRBJ1-5; TRBD1 might be the D (5 bases). The CDR3 contains 14 residues. The V gene's germline CDR1 is MNHEY and CDR2 SMNVEV (reference sequence). V lost 4 bases to trimming and J lost 2 bases, with 9 bases between them. In DNA, the CDR3 is TGTGCCAGCAGTTACAGGCAGGGCAATCAGCCCCAGCATTTT. It encodes CASSYRQGNQPQHF.

Worth noting for this clone: This sample includes further DNA sequences coding for the same CDR3. The chain uses TRBV5-1 and TRBJ1-5; tentative D call: TRBD1 (5 bases). V was pared by 0 bases and J by 7 bases, with 8 bases between. The CDR3 extends over 13 amino acids. Germline V gives CDR1 SGHRS, CDR2 YFSETQ. This CDR3 reads CASSLGGDQPQHF. DNA of the CDR3: TGCGCCAGCAGCTTGGGGGGGGACCAGCCCCAGCATTTT.

V usage is TRBV7-8 and J usage is TRBJ1-5, with D possibly being TRBD1 (6 bases). The CDR3 extends over 16 amino acids. V shed 5 bases and J shed 1 base, with 15 bases lying between them. Germline values: CDR1 SGHVS, CDR2 FQNEAQ. CDR3 DNA sequence: TGTGCCAGCAGCCACGACCGGGACATGAGCAATCAGCCCCAGCATTTT. It is translated as CASSHDRDMSNQPQHF.